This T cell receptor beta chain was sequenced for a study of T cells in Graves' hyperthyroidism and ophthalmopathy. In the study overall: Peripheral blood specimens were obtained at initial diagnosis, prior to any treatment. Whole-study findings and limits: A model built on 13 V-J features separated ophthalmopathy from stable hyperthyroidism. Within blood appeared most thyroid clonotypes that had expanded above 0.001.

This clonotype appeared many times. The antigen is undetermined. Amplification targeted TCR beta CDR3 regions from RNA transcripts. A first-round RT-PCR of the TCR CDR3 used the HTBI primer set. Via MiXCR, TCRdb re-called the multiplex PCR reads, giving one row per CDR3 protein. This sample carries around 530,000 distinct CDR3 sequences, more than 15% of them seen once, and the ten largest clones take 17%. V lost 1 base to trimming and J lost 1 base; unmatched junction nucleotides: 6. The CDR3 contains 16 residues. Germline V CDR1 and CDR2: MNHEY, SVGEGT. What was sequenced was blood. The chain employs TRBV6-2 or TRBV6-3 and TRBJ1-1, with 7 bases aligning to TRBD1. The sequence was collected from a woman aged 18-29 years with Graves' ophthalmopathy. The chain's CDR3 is CASSYFTGATNTEAFF. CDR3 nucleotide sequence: TGTGCCAGCAGTTACTTTACAGGGGCCACGAACACTGAAGCTTTCTTT.